This T cell receptor (beta chain) appears in the sequencing data of a study of early T cells in non-severe SARS-CoV-2 infection. The CDR3 extends over 15 amino acids. V shed 5 bases and J shed 6 bases, with 19 bases lying between them. General study points: Using VDJdb, the matching emphasized anti-spike CD8 responses while missing private and CD4 specificities.

The library protocol tagged individual cDNA molecules with unique molecular identifiers. TCRdb recomputed calls from the 5' RACE reads with MiXCR, one row per CDR3 protein. Of roughly 58,000 distinct CDR3 sequences in the sample, about 5.9% were seen once. Concerning this clonotype: Its antigen remains unknown.

The chain links TRBV12-3 or TRBV12-4 to TRBJ1-1; D is perhaps TRBD1 (6 bases). This TCR derives from an adult who was a healthcare worker with PCR-confirmed SARS-CoV-2 infection or an uninfected control (not recorded which). Sequencing was done on a sample of whole blood. The CDR3 DNA sequence: TGTGCCAGCAGTCGCCGGGGGCTCGGGGTTCCTGAAGCTTTCTTT. Protein: CASSRRGLGVPEAFF.